This T cell receptor (beta chain) is from a study of technical replicates of blood from a few donors (dated by TCRdb to about 2017). The library was prepared using the immunoSEQ multiplex PCR assay. Held by TCRdb, this immuneACCESS table contains in-frame sequences only and omits some clones. Under half of the omission traces to an unresolved V gene where checked; the cause of the rest is unknown. This sample is represented by around 50,000 clones; about 96% of them were singletons. 0.39% of the sample lies in the top ten. Remarks on this clone: It has no known antigen specificity. Base qualities are not provided; no much larger clone lies one nucleotide away.

V sheds 2 bases and J sheds 4 bases, leaving 9 bases between their ends. Based on the germline V gene, the CDR1 and CDR2 sequences are SGHAT and FQNNGV. Measured from the cysteine to the phenylalanine, the CDR3 is 14 residues long. Just the 42-base CDR3 DNA is kept, in frame starting at base 1. The receptor was isolated from a human donor in good health. Rearrangement joined TRBV11-2 to TRBJ1-3; the D gene is unclear. Sequencing was done on a sample of T cells isolated from PBMCs. The DNA sequence is given as TGTGCCAGCAGCTTACGGGAATCCGGAAACACCATATATTTT. Its translation is CASSLRESGNTIYF.